The table lists the clone carrying this T cell receptor (beta chain) with many counts. What it binds is unknown. Germline V gives CDR1 MNHEY, CDR2 SVGAGI. The CDR3 consists of 16 residues. The V gene lost 5 bases and the J gene lost 4 bases, with 18 bases spanning the gap. The sample comes from a study of early T cells in non-severe SARS-CoV-2 infection. At the level of the study: Investigators sequenced bulk RNA drawn from unsorted whole blood, and chains remained unpaired.

Attached unique molecular identifiers marked individual cDNA molecules. TCRdb re-called the 5' RACE reads through MiXCR, storing one row per CDR3 protein. The sample yields roughly 32,000 distinct CDR3 sequences, about 9.9% seen once. Study results and limitations: Private and CD4 specificities were missed by VDJdb matching, which favored anti-spike CD8 responses.

What was sequenced was whole blood. The chain couples TRBV6-5 to TRBJ1-5, with a weak D call TRBD1 (5 bases). This receptor was obtained from an adult who was a healthcare worker with PCR-confirmed SARS-CoV-2 infection or an uninfected control (not recorded which). DNA for the CDR3: TGTGCCAGCAGTAAAAGCGGAAGGGGACGAAATCAGCCCCAGCATTTT. This encodes CASSKSGRGRNQPQHF.